Listed below are T cell receptor beta chains from one sample, sequenced in a study of CD8 T cells in ankylosing spondylitis. TCRdb processed the 5' RACE reads anew with MiXCR; each CDR3 protein has one entry. The data hold around 140,000 distinct CDR3 sequences, with roughly a sixth observed a single time. Input material: blood, either unsorted or a sorted T cell fraction (not recorded which). The receptors originated from a male donor with ankylosing spondylitis. CDR3s include the opening cysteine and the closing phenylalanine or tryptophan. A D gene is named only where the DNA matches it firmly. Rows may omit the clone size; those that give it use once, few, many or a size class.

clone_size d_call j_call v_call cdr3_aa cdr3_nt
many NA TRBJ2-1 TRBV11-2 CASSPSAGALNHEQFF TGTGCCAGCAGCCCCTCGGCAGGGGCGCTCAATCATGAGCAGTTCTTC
NA NA TRBJ2-1 TRBV7-9 CASSLVAGNEQFF TGTGCCAGCAGCTTAGTTGCGGGGAATGAGCAGTTCTTC
NA NA TRBJ2-3 TRBV19 CATNPRDWISTDTQYF TGTGCCACAAATCCTCGAGACTGGATAAGCACAGATACGCAGTATTTT
few NA TRBJ2-2 TRBV9 CASSNVGELFF TGTGCCAGCAGCAACGTCGGAGAGCTGTTTTTT
few TRBD1 TRBJ1-2 TRBV29-1 CSVELGQGLFINYGYTF TGCAGCGTTGAATTGGGACAGGGACTTTTCATTAACTATGGCTACACCTTC
NA TRBD1 TRBJ2-6 TRBV7-9 CASSSSPGGDGANVLTF TGTGCCAGCAGCTCCTCCCCAGGGGGCGACGGGGCCAACGTCCTGACTTTC
NA NA TRBJ1-2 TRBV27 CASRGPNYGCTF TGTGCCAGCAGGGGTCCTAACTATGGCTGCACCTTC
few TRBD1 TRBJ2-7 TRBV5-1 CASSFNRDRGSYEQYF TGCGCCAGCAGCTTCAACCGGGACAGGGGTTCCTACGAGCAGTACTTC
NA NA TRBJ2-2 TRBV27 CASSGGAGELFF TGTGCCAGCAGTGGCGGGGCCGGGGAGCTGTTTTTT
once TRBD1 TRBJ1-2 TRBV20-1 CCASALVSETGKYGYTF TGCTGTGCTAGCGCGTTAGTGAGTGAGACAGGGAAATATGGCTACACCTTC
many NA TRBJ1-1 TRBV4-1 CASSQGGNTEAFF TGCGCCAGCAGCCAAGGGGGGAACACTGAAGCTTTCTTT
NA NA TRBJ1-2 TRBV27 CASSSSTGRDYGYTF TGTGCCAGCAGTTCATCGACAGGACGGGACTATGGCTACACCTTC
NA NA TRBJ2-7 TRBV7-9 CASSPDRLYEQYF TGTGCCAGCAGCCCAGACCGACTGTACGAGCAGTACTTC
NA NA TRBJ2-7 TRBV7-2 CASSPPGGQFYEQYF TGTGCCAGCAGCCCTCCGGGGGGACAGTTCTACGAGCAGTACTTC
NA TRBD1 TRBJ2-7 TRBV6-1 CASSRVGGGGYEQYF TGTGCCAGCAGCAGGGTAGGGGGCGGAGGCTACGAGCAGTACTTC
NA NA TRBJ2-7 TRBV7-9 CASSLVPSYEQYF TGTGCCAGCAGCTTAGTGCCCAGCTACGAGCAGTACTTC
NA NA TRBJ1-1 TRBV9 CASSPPVSVEAFF TGTGCCAGCAGCCCTCCTGTCAGCGTTGAGGCTTTCTTT
few NA TRBJ2-5 TRBV7-6 CASSRTLAQIQTQYF TGTGCCAGCAGCCGGACCCTGGCCCAAATCCAGACCCAGTACTTC
NA TRBD2 TRBJ2-1 TRBV9 CASSAYPDRFAGGEFF TGTGCCAGCAGCGCCTACCCCGACCGATTTGCGGGAGGTGAGTTCTTC
few TRBD2 TRBJ2-7 TRBV12-3/TRBV12-4 CASSLGGGRLVYEQYF TGTGCCAGCAGTTTAGGGGGCGGGAGGCTCGTCTACGAGCAGTACTTC
few TRBD1 TRBJ2-7 TRBV3-1 CASSLDRGTTYEQYF TGTGCCAGCAGCCTGGACAGGGGTACTACCTACGAGCAGTACTTC
few NA TRBJ2-6 TRBV7-9 CASSSTSGANVLTF TGTGCCAGCAGCTCTACCTCTGGGGCCAACGTCCTGACTTTC
NA NA TRBJ2-5 TRBV5-1 CASSSGTSDWETQYF TGCGCCAGCAGCTCCGGGACATCGGACTGGGAGACCCAGTACTTC
NA NA TRBJ1-1 TRBV27 CASRSSYSTEAFF TGTGCCAGCAGGTCAAGCTATTCCACTGAAGCTTTCTTT
NA TRBD1 TRBJ2-7 TRBV29-1 CSVWLEGAVHEQYF TGCAGCGTTTGGCTAGAGGGGGCAGTCCACGAGCAGTACTTC
NA NA TRBJ2-3 TRBV12-3/TRBV12-4 CASSFNPMGTQYF TGTGCCAGCAGTTTTAACCCCATGGGTACGCAGTATTTT
few NA TRBJ1-2 TRBV20-1 CSVHWVGSNGYTF TGCAGTGTCCACTGGGTGGGGTCTAATGGCTACACCTTC
NA TRBD2 TRBJ2-1 TRBV27 CATVKAGDGLFF TGTGCCACCGTCAAAGCGGGGGACGGGCTGTTCTTC
few NA TRBJ1-5 TRBV6-1 CASSNTLRDGLNQPQHF TGTGCCAGCAGCAACACCCTTAGGGACGGGTTAAATCAGCCCCAGCATTTT
few TRBD2 TRBJ2-1 TRBV2 CASLGVPVVAGAGSYNEQFF TGTGCCAGTCTAGGGGTCCCGGTGGTAGCGGGAGCGGGTTCCTACAATGAGCAGTTCTTC
NA TRBD2 TRBJ2-1 TRBV11-2 CASSLEFLAGDNEQFF TGTGCCAGCAGCTTAGAGTTCCTAGCGGGAGACAATGAGCAGTTCTTC
once TRBD2 TRBJ2-3 TRBV4-2 CASSHLAGEADTQYF TGTGCCAGCAGCCATTTAGCGGGAGAGGCAGATACGCAGTATTTT
NA TRBD1 TRBJ1-3 TRBV5-1 CASSLDLDRVSGNTIYF TGCGCCAGCAGCTTGGATCTGGACAGGGTCTCTGGAAACACCATATATTTT
NA NA TRBJ2-7 TRBV27 CASRISGYYEQYF TGTGCCAGCAGAATAAGTGGCTACTACGAGCAGTACTTC
many NA TRBJ1-1 TRBV28 CASSLARDYTEAFF TGTGCCAGCAGTTTAGCCAGGGATTACACTGAAGCTTTCTTT
NA NA TRBJ2-1 TRBV7-2 CASSLALGNEQFF TGTGCCAGCAGCTTAGCGCTCGGGAATGAGCAGTTCTTC
few TRBD1 TRBJ2-7 TRBV28 CASSRTGSHEQYF TGTGCCAGCAGTCGGACAGGGAGTCACGAGCAGTACTTC
NA NA TRBJ2-3 TRBV5-5 CASSLVGGSSDTQYF TGTGCCAGCAGTCTGGTAGGGGGATCGTCAGATACGCAGTATTTT
NA NA TRBJ2-7 TRBV5-1 CASSPDLIGAEQYF TGCGCCAGCAGCCCAGATTTAATAGGGGCCGAGCAGTACTTC
NA NA TRBJ2-7 TRBV19 CASSIYARYEQYF TGTGCCAGTAGTATATACGCGCGGTACGAGCAGTACTTC
NA NA TRBJ2-7 TRBV9 CASSGRRPGGPYEQYF TGTGCCAGCAGCGGCCGCAGGCCAGGGGGGCCCTACGAGCAGTACTTC
few NA TRBJ2-1 TRBV28 CASSLRETSYNEQFF TGTGCCAGCAGTTTACGGGAGACCTCCTACAATGAGCAGTTCTTC